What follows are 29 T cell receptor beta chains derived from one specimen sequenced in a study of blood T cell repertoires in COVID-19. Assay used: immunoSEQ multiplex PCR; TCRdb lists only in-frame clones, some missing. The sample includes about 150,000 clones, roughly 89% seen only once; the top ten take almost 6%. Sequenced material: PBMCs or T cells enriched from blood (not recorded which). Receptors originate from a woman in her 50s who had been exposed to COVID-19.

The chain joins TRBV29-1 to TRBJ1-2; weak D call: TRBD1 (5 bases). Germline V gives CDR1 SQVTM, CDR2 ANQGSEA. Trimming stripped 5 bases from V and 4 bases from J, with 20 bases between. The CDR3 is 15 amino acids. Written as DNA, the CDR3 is TGCAGCGTTTCCTCGGGTACCGGTGGGGCCTATGGCTACACCTTC. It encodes CSVSSGTGGAYGYTF. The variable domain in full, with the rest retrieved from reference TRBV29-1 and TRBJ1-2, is SAVISQKPSRDICQRGTSLTIQCQVDSQVTMMFWYRQQPGQSLTLIATANQGSEATYESGFVIDKFPISRPNLTFSTLTVSNMSPEDSSIYLCSVSSGTGGAYGYTFGSGTRLTVV.

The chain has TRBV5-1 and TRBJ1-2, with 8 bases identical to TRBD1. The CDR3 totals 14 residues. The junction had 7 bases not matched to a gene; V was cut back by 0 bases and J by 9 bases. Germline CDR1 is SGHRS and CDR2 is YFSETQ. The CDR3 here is CASSLEGQVERYTF. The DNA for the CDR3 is TGCGCCAGCAGCTTGGAGGGACAGGTAGAACGCTACACCTTC.

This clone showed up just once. CDR3 nucleotide sequence: TGCGCCAGCAGCCAAGATCCCCTAGCGGGTTACAATGAGCAGTTCTTC. Amino acids: CASSQDPLAGYNEQFF. This chain connects TRBV4-3 to TRBJ2-1, with 8 bases lining up with TRBD2. V lost 0 bases, J lost 4 bases, and 5 bases stayed unmatched. The CDR3 has 16 residues. From germline, CDR1 is LGHNA and CDR2 YSLEER.

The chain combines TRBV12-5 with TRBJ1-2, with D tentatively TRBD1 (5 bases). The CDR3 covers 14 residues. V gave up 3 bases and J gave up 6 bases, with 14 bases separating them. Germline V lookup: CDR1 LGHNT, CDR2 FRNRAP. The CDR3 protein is CASGFGGGENGYTF. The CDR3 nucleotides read TGTGCTAGTGGTTTCGGGGGTGGGGAGAATGGCTACACCTTC.

CDR3 DNA: TGTGCCAGCAGCGAGACTAGCGACCTCGGGACGCAGTATTTT. Translated: CASSETSDLGTQYF. This chain links TRBV9 with TRBJ2-3, with 8 bases fitting TRBD2. The CDR3 is made up of 14 amino acids. J was trimmed by 9 bases and V by 3 bases; bases with no gene match: 9. The germline CDR1 and CDR2 sequences are SGDLS and YYNGEE.

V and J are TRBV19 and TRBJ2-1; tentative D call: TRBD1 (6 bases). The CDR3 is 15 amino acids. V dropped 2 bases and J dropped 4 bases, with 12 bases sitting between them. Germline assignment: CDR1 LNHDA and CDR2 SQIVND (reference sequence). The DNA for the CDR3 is TGTGCCAGTAGTATACAGGGGATGGGTTACAATGAGCAGTTCTTC. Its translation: CASSIQGMGYNEQFF.

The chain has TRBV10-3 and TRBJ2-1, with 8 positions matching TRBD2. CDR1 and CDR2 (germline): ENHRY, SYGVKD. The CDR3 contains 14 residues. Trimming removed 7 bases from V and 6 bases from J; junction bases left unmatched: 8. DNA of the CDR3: TGTGCCATCATGCCGGGACTAGTTGCCAATGAGCAGTTCTTC. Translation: CAIMPGLVANEQFF.

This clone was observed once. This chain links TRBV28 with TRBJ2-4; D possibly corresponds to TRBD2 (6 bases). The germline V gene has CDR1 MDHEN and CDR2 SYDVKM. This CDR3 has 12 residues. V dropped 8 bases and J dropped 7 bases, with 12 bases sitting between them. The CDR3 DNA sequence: TGTGCCAGCGCGACTAGTGGGAACATTCAGTACTTC. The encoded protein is CASATSGNIQYF.

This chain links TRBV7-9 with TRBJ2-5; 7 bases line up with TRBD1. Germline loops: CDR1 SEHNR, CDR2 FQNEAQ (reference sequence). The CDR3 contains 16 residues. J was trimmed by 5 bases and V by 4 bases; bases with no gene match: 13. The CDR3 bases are TGTGCCAGCAGCTACTCAGGGGGACGAGGTTGGGAGACCCAGTACTTC. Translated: CASSYSGGRGWETQYF.

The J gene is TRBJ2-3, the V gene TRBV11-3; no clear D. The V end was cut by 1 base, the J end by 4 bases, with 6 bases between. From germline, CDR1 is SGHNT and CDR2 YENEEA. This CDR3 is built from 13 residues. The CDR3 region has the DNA TGTGCCAGCAGCTTAGCTGCGCCAGATACGCAGTATTTT. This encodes CASSLAAPDTQYF.

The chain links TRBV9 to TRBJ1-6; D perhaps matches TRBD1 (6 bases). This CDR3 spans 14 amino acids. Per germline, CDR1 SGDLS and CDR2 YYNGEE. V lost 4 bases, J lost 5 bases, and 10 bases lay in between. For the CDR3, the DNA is TGTGCCAGCAGCCTCCAGGGGAATAATTCACCCCTCCACTTT. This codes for CASSLQGNNSPLHF.

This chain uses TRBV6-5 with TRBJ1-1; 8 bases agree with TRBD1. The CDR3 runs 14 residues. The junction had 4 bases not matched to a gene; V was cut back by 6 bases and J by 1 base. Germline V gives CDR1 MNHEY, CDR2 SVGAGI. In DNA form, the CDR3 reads TGTGCCAGCAGGCAGGGGGCAACGAACACTGAAGCTTTCTTT. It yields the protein CASRQGATNTEAFF.

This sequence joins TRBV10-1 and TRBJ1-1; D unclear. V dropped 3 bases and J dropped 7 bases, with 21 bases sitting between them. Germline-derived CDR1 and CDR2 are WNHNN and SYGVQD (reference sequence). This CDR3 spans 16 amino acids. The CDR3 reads CASSDHHGAVDREAFF. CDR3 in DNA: TGCGCCAGCAGTGACCATCACGGCGCGGTAGACCGTGAAGCTTTCTTT.

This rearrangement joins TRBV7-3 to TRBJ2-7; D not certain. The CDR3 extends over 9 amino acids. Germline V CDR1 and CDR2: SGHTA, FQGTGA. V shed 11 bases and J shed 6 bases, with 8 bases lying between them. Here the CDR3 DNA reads TGTGCCTTCGGAGCCGAGCAGTACTTC. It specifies CAFGAEQYF. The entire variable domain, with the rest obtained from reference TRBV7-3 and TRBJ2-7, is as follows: GAGVSQTPSNKVTEKGKYVELRCDPISGHTALYWYRQSLGQGPEFLIYFQGTGAADDSGLPNDRFFAVRPEGSVSTLKIQRTERGDSAVYLCAFGAEQYFGPGTRLTVT.

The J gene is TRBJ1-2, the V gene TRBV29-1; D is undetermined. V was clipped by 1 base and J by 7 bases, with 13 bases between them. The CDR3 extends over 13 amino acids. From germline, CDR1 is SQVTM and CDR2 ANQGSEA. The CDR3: CSVEAPGSGGYTF. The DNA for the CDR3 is TGCAGCGTTGAAGCTCCGGGGTCGGGTGGCTACACCTTC.

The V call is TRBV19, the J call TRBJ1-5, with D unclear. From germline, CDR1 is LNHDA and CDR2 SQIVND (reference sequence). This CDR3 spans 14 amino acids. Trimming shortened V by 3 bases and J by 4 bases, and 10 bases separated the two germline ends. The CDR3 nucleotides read TGTGCCAGTAGTATGAGGGCGGGGAATCAGCCCCAGCATTTT. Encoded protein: CASSMRAGNQPQHF.

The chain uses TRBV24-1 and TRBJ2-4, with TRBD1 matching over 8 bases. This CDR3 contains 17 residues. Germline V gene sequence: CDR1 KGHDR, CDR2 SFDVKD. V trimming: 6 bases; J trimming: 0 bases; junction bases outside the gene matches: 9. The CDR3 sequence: CATSFSRQGLAKNIQYF. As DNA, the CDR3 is TGTGCCACCAGTTTTTCACGACAGGGGTTAGCCAAAAACATTCAGTACTTC.

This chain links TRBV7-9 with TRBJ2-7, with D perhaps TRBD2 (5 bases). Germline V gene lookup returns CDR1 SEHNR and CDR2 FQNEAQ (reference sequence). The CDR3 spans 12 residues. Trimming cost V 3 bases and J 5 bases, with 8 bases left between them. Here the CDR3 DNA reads TGTGCCAGCAGCTTGGGGAGAGACGAGCAGTACTTC. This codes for CASSLGRDEQYF.

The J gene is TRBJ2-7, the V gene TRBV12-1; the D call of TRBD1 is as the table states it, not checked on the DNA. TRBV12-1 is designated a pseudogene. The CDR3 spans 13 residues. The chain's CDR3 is CARPIQGAHEQYF. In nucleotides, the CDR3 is TGTGCCAGACCTATACAGGGGGCGCACGAGCAGTACTTC.

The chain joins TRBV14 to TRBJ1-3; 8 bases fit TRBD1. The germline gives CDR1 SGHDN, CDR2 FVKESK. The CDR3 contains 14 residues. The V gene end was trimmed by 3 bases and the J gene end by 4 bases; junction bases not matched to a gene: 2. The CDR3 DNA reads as TGTGCCAGCAGCCACAGGGGGCTGGGAAACACCATATATTTT. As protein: CASSHRGLGNTIYF. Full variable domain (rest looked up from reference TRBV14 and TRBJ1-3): EAGVTQFPSHSVIEKGQTVTLRCDPISGHDNLYWYRRVMGKEIKFLLHFVKESKQDESGMPNNRFLAERTGGTYSTLKVQPAELEDSGVYFCASSHRGLGNTIYFGEGSWLTVV.

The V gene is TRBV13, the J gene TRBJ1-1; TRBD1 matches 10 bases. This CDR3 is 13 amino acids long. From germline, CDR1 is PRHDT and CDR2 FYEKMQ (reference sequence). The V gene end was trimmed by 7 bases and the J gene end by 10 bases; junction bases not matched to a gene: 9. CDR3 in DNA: TGTGCCAGCAACATCGGACAGGGGGGAGTAGCTTTCTTT. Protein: CASNIGQGGVAFF.

CDR3 loop: CASSVGRGQPYEQYF. The CDR3 region has the DNA TGTGCCAGCAGCGTAGGAAGGGGCCAGCCCTACGAGCAGTACTTC. The genes are TRBV9 and TRBJ2-7, with D maybe TRBD1 (5 bases). Germline V gene sequence: CDR1 SGDLS, CDR2 YYNGEE. V lost 0 bases and J lost 2, with 12 bases in between. This CDR3 contains 15 residues.

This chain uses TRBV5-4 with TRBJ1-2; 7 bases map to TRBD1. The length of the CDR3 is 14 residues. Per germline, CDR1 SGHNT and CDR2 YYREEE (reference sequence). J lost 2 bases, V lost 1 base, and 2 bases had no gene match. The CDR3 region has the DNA TGTGCCAGCAGCTTGAGGGGGCCGAACTATGGCTACACCTTC. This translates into CASSLRGPNYGYTF.

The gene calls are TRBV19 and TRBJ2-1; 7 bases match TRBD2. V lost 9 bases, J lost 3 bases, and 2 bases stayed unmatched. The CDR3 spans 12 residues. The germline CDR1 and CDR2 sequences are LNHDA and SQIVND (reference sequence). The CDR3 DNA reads TGTGCCAGCGGGGGGAACTACAATGAGCAGTTCTTC. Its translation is CASGGNYNEQFF.

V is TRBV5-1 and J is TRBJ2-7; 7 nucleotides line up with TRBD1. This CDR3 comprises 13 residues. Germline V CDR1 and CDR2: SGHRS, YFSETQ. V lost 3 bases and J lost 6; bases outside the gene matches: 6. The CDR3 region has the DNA TGCGCCAGCAGCTCCACAGGGGAGATCGAGCAGTACTTC. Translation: CASSSTGEIEQYF.

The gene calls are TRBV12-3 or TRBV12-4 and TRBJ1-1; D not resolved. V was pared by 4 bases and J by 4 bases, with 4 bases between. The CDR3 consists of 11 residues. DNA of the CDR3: TGTGCCAGCAGTTACGGCACTGAAGCTTTCTTT. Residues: CASSYGTEAFF.

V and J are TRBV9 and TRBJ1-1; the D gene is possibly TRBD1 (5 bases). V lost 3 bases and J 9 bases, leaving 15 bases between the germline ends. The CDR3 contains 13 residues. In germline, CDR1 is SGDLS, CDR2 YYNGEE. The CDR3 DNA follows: TGTGCCAGCAGCGCCACGGGGGGAGGTAAAGCTTTCTTT. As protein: CASSATGGGKAFF.

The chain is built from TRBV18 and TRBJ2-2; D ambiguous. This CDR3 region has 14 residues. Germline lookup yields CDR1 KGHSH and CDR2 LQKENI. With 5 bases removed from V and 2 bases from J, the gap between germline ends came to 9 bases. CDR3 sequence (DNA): TGTGCCAGCTCAGGCGACACCAACACCGGGGAGCTGTTTTTT. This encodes CASSGDTNTGELFF.

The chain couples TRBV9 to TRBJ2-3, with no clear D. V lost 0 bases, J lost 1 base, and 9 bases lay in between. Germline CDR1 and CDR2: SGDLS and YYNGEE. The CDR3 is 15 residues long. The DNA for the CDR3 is TGTGCCAGCAGCGTAGGCCCCCGGGGCACAGATACGCAGTATTTT. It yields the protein CASSVGPRGTDTQYF.